The source of this TCR beta chain is a study of blood T cell repertoires in COVID-19. Overall study context: In each case, the material was cDNA or gDNA derived from T cells, B-cell-depleted T cells, or PBMCs.

Sequencing was performed with immunoSEQ multiplex PCR; in TCRdb, only in-frame clones are kept and a portion is missing. The repertoire includes around 200,000 clones, 70% to 85% of them detected once, and around an eighth sits in the top ten. Germline assignment: CDR1 MNHEY and CDR2 SVGAGI. This CDR3 region has 15 residues. Trimming removed 8 bases from V and 13 bases from J, with 24 bases in between. Input material: peripheral blood. This TCR derives from a woman aged 50 to 60 with acute or convalescent COVID-19. The chain uses TRBV6-5 and TRBJ1-6; D may be TRBD1 (6 bases). The CDR3: CASERQLDRTAPLHF. CDR3 nucleotide sequence: TGTGCCAGCGAGCGACAACTCGACAGGACAGCCCCCCTCCACTTT.